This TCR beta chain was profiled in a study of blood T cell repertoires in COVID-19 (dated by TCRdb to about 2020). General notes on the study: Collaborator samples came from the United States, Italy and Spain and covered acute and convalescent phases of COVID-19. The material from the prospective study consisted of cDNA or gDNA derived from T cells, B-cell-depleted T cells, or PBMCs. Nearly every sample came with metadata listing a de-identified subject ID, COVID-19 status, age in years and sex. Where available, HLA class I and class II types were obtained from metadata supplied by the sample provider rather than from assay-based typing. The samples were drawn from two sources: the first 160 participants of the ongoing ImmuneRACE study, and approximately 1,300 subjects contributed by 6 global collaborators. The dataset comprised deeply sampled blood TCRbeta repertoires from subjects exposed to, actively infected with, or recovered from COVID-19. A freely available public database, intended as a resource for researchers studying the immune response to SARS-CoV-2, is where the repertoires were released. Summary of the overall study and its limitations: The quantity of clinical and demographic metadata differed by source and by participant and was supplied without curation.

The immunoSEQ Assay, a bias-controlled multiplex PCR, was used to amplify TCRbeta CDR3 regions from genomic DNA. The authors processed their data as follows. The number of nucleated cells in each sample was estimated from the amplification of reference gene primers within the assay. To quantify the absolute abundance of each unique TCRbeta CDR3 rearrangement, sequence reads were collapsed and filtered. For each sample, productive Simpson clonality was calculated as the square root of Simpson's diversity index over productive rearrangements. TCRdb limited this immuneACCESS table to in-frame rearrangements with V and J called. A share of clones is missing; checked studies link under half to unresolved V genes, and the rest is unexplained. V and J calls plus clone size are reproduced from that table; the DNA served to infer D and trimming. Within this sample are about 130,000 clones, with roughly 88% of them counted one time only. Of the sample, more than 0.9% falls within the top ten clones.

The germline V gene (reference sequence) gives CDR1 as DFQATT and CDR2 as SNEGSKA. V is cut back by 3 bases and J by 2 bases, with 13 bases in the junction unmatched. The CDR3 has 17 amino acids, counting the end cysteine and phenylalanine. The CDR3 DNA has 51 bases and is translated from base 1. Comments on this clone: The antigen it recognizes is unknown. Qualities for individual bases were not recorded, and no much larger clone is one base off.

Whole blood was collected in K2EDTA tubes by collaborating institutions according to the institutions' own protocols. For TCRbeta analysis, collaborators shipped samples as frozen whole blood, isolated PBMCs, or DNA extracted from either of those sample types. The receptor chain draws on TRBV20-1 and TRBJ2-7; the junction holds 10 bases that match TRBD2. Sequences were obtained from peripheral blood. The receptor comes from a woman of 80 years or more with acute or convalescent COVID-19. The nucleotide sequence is TGCAGTGCTAGTCCACTCCTACCGGGACTAGCGCCCTACGAGCAGTACTTC. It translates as CSASPLLPGLAPYEQYF.